This is a list of T cell receptor beta chains from one sample in a study of CD8 T cells in Susac syndrome. TCRdb analysed the immunoSEQ multiplex PCR reads with MiXCR anew, one entry per CDR3 protein. Altogether some 170,000 distinct CDR3 sequences are present, just under 95% being singletons, with the ten largest covering 0.099%. The sequenced sample consisted of CD4+ T cells from PBMCs. Every receptor here comes from a human donor with Susac syndrome. Each CDR3 is given with its conserved first and last residue. A D gene is named only where the DNA matches it firmly. Some rows mark clone size as missing; the rest say once, few, many or name a class of expanded clone.

J gene,clone size,D gene,V gene,CDR3 DNA,CDR3 protein
TRBJ2-3,NA,NA,TRBV20-1,TGCAGTGCACCTCCGGGACACGTTAGCACAGATACGCAGTATTTT,CSAPPGHVSTDTQYF
TRBJ2-7,NA,TRBD2,TRBV25-1,TGTGCCAGCAGTGAATTAGGACTAGCGGGAGCCTACGAGCAGTACTTC,CASSELGLAGAYEQYF
TRBJ2-7,NA,TRBD2,TRBV20-1,TGCAGTGCTAGAGTGGTTGGGAGGGGACGGTCCTACGAGCAGTACTTC,CSARVVGRGRSYEQYF
TRBJ2-7,once,NA,TRBV15,TGTGCCACCAGCAGAGATGGCAGGGGCTCCTACGAGCAGTACTTC,CATSRDGRGSYEQYF
TRBJ2-7,NA,NA,TRBV20-1,TGCAGTGCTAGTAGTCACACACAGGGTTACGAGCAGTACTTC,CSASSHTQGYEQYF
TRBJ2-7,NA,TRBD2,TRBV20-1,TGCAGTGCTAGAGCTCCGACTAGCGGCTCCTACGAGCAGTACTTC,CSARAPTSGSYEQYF
TRBJ2-5,NA,NA,TRBV5-1,TGCGCCAGCAGCCCCAGGCTAGCGAGTCAAGAGACCCAGTACTTC,CASSPRLASQETQYF
TRBJ1-1,once,NA,TRBV6-5,TGTGCCAGCACCCGAAAAGAGGGTCCCGAAGCTTTCTTT,CASTRKEGPEAFF
TRBJ2-5,NA,NA,TRBV4-2,TGTGCCAGCAGCCACGAGGCCCAAACCGAGACCCAGTACTTC,CASSHEAQTETQYF
TRBJ2-5,NA,TRBD2,TRBV29-1,TGCAGTAGCGGGGGACAAGAGACCCAGTACTTC,CSSGGQETQYF
TRBJ1-1,NA,NA,TRBV20-1,TGCAGTGCTAGGGTAGGAGCGATGAACACTGAAGCTTTCTTT,CSARVGAMNTEAFF
TRBJ2-1,NA,NA,TRBV12-3/TRBV12-4,TGTGCCAGCAGTTTATCTAGGGGACCGGGTGAGCAGTTCTTC,CASSLSRGPGEQFF
TRBJ2-3,NA,TRBD2,TRBV20-1,TGCAGTGCTAGACCGGGGGCTAGCGGGAGGGAAGATACGCAGTATTTT,CSARPGASGREDTQYF
TRBJ2-1,once,NA,TRBV6-2/TRBV6-3,TGTGCCAGCACCGACCGGGACGCCGCCTACAATGAGCAGTTCTTC,CASTDRDAAYNEQFF
TRBJ2-1,NA,TRBD2,TRBV5-1,TGCGCCAGCAGCTTGGTGACTAGCGGGAGGGTGGAGGAGCAGTTCTTC,CASSLVTSGRVEEQFF
TRBJ2-1,NA,TRBD2,TRBV6-2/TRBV6-3,TGTGCCAGCAGTTACCGGGCTAGCGGCAATGAGCAGTTCTTC,CASSYRASGNEQFF
TRBJ2-4,NA,NA,TRBV11-2,TGTGCCAGCAGCTTAGAACCAGCCCCGGGATTTGGATCCAAAAACATTCAGTACTTC,CASSLEPAPGFGSKNIQYF
TRBJ1-1,NA,NA,TRBV3-1,TGTGCCAGCAGCCAAGCGCGAAGTCGTGCTTTCTTT,CASSQARSRAFF
TRBJ2-3,once,TRBD1,TRBV20-1,TGCAGTGCTGCCAGGGGGCTGGGGACAGATACGCAGTATTTT,CSAARGLGTDTQYF
TRBJ2-1,NA,TRBD2,TRBV20-1,TGCAGTGCACCGAACCTAGCGGCACCCCTCGATGAGCAGTTCTTC,CSAPNLAAPLDEQFF
TRBJ1-3,NA,NA,TRBV7-8,TGTGCCAGCAGCTTCGTTCGCAGGACAGAGACAAGGAACACCATATATTTT,CASSFVRRTETRNTIYF
TRBJ2-5,NA,TRBD2,TRBV20-1,TGCAGTGCTCATACTAGCGCACGACAAGAGACCCAGTACTTC,CSAHTSARQETQYF
TRBJ2-2,NA,NA,TRBV15,TGTGCCACCAGCGGCGATGGGTGGGGATCGAACACCGGGGAGCTGTTTTTT,CATSGDGWGSNTGELFF
TRBJ2-5,NA,NA,TRBV3-1,TGTGCCAGCAGCCCAGCGGACGGAGCCCCAGAGACCCAGTACTTC,CASSPADGAPETQYF
TRBJ2-3,NA,NA,TRBV7-9,TGTGCCAGCAGCTTCGGACCGGGATCAGATACGCAGTATTTT,CASSFGPGSDTQYF
TRBJ1-1,NA,NA,TRBV4-1,TGCGCCAGCAGCCATGTACAGGGAGAGAACACTGAAGCTTTCTTT,CASSHVQGENTEAFF
TRBJ1-5,NA,NA,TRBV15,TGTGCCACCAGCAGAGATCTAAGACAGCCCCAGCATTTT,CATSRDLRQPQHF
TRBJ2-7,NA,TRBD2,TRBV20-1,TGCAGTGCTAGAGGGGGACTAGCTAAGAACGAGCAGTACTTC,CSARGGLAKNEQYF
TRBJ2-7,NA,TRBD2,TRBV28,TGTGCCAGCTTCCCGGGACTAGCGGGAGCCACCTACGAGCAGTACTTC,CASFPGLAGATYEQYF
TRBJ1-2,NA,TRBD1,TRBV6-1,TGTGCCAGCAGTGGCTCCGGGACAGGTTACTCTCTCTTC,CASSGSGTGYSLF
TRBJ2-7,NA,TRBD1,TRBV27,TGTGCCAGCAGTCCCTCGGACAGGGGTGGCGAGCAGTACTTC,CASSPSDRGGEQYF
TRBJ1-5,once,NA,TRBV7-2,TGTGCCAGCAGCCCATTTTCAAGGGGGTTTGACAATCAGCCCCAGCATTTT,CASSPFSRGFDNQPQHF
TRBJ2-7,few,TRBD2,TRBV29-1,TGCAGCGCCCTAGCGGGAGTTTCCTACGAGCAGTACTTC,CSALAGVSYEQYF
TRBJ1-4,NA,NA,TRBV4-2,TGTGCCAGCAGCCAATTAGGTACAGGCAGGAAACTGTTTTTT,CASSQLGTGRKLFF
TRBJ2-1,once,NA,TRBV7-9,TGTGCCAGCAGCTTGACTAGTAATGAGCAGTTCTTC,CASSLTSNEQFF
TRBJ2-3,NA,TRBD2,TRBV20-1,TGCAGTGCTAGAGATCCGACTAGCGGGACAGATACGCAGTATTTT,CSARDPTSGTDTQYF
TRBJ1-2,NA,NA,TRBV2,TGTGCCAGCAAGGACTCCCCTCATGGCTACACCTTC,CASKDSPHGYTF
TRBJ2-7,few,NA,TRBV11-2,TGTGCCAGCAGCTTGGGAGGGGGGTCCTACGAGCAGTACTTC,CASSLGGGSYEQYF
TRBJ2-7,NA,NA,TRBV18,TGTGCCAGCTCACGACTAGGTTACGACGAGCAGTACTTC,CASSRLGYDEQYF
TRBJ2-5,NA,NA,TRBV4-3,TGCGCCAGCAGCCAAGGATTTAGGAGGTCGGGTGAAGAGACCCAGTACTTC,CASSQGFRRSGEETQYF
TRBJ2-7,NA,TRBD2,TRBV20-1,TGCAGTGCTAGCGCTAGCGGGGGGTTCTACGAGCAGTACTTC,CSASASGGFYEQYF
TRBJ1-2,once,NA,TRBV4-2,TGTGCCAGCAGCCAAGATCCAGGCACCCGTGGATATGGCTACACCTTC,CASSQDPGTRGYGYTF
TRBJ1-4,NA,TRBD1,TRBV4-1,TGCGCCAGCAGCCAGGAGTCCGGGACAGGGAATGAAAAACTGTTTTTT,CASSQESGTGNEKLFF
TRBJ2-1,NA,NA,TRBV21-1,TGTGCCAGCACCAGGGACAGGTACAATGAGCAGTTCTTC,CASTRDRYNEQFF